Presented here are 4 T cell receptor beta chains from one specimen sequenced in a study of cytomegalovirus exposure and HLA in healthy donors. PCR used 60 Vbeta primers and 13 Jbeta primers. Only in-frame clones appear in the TCRdb table, and some are missing; sequencing was by immunoSEQ multiplex PCR. The table lists 80,000 to 100,000 clones, roughly 70% of them singletons, with 2% to 2.5% in the top ten. Specimen: PBMCs. Receptors were obtained from a man aged 50-59 years in good health and CMV-seronegative.

The rearrangement joins TRBV4-3 to TRBJ2-7; tentative D call: TRBD1 (5 bases). Germline V gene sequence: CDR1 LGHNA, CDR2 YSLEER. V shed 3 bases and J shed 7 bases, with 13 bases lying between them. This CDR3 has 13 amino acids. CDR3 sequence: CASSQSQGIEQYF. Here the CDR3 DNA reads TGCGCCAGCAGCCAGTCCCAGGGAATTGAGCAGTACTTC.

V is TRBV11-2 and J is TRBJ1-2; 7 nucleotides align to TRBD1. Trimming removed 4 bases from V and 1 base from J; junction bases left unmatched: 15. Germline lookup yields CDR1 SGHAT and CDR2 FQNNGV. The CDR3 is 18 amino acids. Written as DNA, the CDR3 is TGTGCCAGCAGCTCACGCCCCGCCGGACAGGCTAGTAACTATGGCTACACCTTC. Amino acid sequence: CASSSRPAGQASNYGYTF.

J is TRBJ1-1 and V is TRBV5-8; D is unclear. Per the germline V gene, CDR1 is SGHTS and CDR2 is YDEGEE. Trimming removed 6 bases at V and 2 bases at J, with 20 bases between. This CDR3 contains 16 residues. The CDR3 nucleotides are TGTGCCAGCACCCCGGCCTGGGAGAGAACTAACACTGAAGCTTTCTTT. This gives the protein CASTPAWERTNTEAFF.

This clone has a handful of counts. V is TRBV29-1 and J is TRBJ2-1, with a possible D match to TRBD2 (5 bases). V gave up 6 bases and J gave up 9 bases, with 18 bases separating them. This CDR3 spans 13 amino acids. CDR1 is SQVTM and CDR2 is ANQGSEA in the germline V gene. The CDR3 coding sequence is TGCAGCGTCGAATCCTCCCTAGAGGGTGAGCAGTTCTTC. This encodes CSVESSLEGEQFF.